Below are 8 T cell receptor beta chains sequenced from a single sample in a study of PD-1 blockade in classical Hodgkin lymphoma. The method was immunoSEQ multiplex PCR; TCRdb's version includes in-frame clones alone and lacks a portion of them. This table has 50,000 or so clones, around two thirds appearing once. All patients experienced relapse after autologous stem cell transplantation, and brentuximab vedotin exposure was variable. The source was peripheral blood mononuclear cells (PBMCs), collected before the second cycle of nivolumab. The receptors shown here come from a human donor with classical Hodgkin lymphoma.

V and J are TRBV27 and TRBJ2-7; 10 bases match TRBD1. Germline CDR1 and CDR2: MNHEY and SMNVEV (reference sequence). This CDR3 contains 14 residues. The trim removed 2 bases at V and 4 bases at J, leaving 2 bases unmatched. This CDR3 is CASSLPGQGYEQYF. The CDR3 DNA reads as TGTGCCAGCAGTTTACCGGGACAGGGGTACGAGCAGTACTTC.

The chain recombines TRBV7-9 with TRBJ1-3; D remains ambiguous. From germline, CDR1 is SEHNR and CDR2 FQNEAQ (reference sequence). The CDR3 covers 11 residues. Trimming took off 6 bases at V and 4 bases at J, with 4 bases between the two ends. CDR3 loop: CASSEGNTIYF. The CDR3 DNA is TGTGCCAGCAGTGAAGGAAACACCATATATTTT.

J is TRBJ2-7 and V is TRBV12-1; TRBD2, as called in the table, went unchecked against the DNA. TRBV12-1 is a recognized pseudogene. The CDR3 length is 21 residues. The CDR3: CASNLPNYWREGHHVRHEQYF. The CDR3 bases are TGTGCCAGCAACCTTCCGAACTACTGGCGGGAGGGCCATCACGTCAGGCACGAGCAGTACTTC.

CDR3 sequence: CASSFGSGNTIYF. In DNA, the CDR3 is TGTGCCAGCAGCTTCGGCTCTGGAAACACCATATATTTT. V is TRBV7-9 and J is TRBJ1-3; D is uncertain. The CDR3 consists of 13 residues. Trimming took 3 bases from V and 0 from J, leaving 3 bases between them. The germline V gene has CDR1 SEHNR and CDR2 FQNEAQ (reference sequence).

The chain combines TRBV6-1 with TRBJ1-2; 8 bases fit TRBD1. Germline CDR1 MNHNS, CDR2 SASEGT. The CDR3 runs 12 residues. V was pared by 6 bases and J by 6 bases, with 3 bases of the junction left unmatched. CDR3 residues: CASRQGVNGYTF. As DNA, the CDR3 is TGTGCCAGCAGACAGGGGGTAAATGGCTACACCTTC.

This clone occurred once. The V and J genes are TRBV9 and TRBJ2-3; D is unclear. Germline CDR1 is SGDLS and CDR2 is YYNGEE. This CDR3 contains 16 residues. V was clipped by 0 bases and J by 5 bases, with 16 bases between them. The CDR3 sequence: CASSVAQGPGLDTQYF. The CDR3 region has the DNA TGTGCCAGCAGCGTAGCTCAAGGACCCGGCTTAGATACGCAGTATTTT. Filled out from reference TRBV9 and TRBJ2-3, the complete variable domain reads DSGVTQTPKHLITATGQRVTLRCSPRSGDLSVYWYQQSLDQGLQFLIQYYNGEERAKGNILERFSAQQFPDLHSELNLSSLELGDSALYFCASSVAQGPGLDTQYFGPGTRLTVL.

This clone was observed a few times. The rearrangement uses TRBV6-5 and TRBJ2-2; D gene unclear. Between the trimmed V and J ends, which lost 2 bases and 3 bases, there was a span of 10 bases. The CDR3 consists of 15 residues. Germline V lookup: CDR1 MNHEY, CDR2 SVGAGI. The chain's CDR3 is CASSYARVYTGELFF. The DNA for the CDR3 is TGTGCCAGCAGTTACGCCCGGGTTTACACCGGGGAGCTGTTTTTT.

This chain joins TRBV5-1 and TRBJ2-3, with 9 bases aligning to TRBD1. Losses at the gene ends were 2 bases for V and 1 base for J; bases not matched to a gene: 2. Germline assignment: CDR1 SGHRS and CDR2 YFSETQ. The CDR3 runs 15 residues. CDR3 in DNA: TGCGCCAGCAGCTTTCGGACAGGGGGCACAGATACGCAGTATTTT. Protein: CASSFRTGGTDTQYF.